The sequence of this T cell receptor beta chain was determined in a study of graft-versus-host responses after intestinal transplantation. Whole-study results and caveats: Peak GvH clone levels in circulation were associated with early post-transplant HvG declines. Elevated graft-versus-host to host-versus-graft clonal ratios in allografts were recorded for patients with graft-donor T cell macrochimerism.

Concerning this clone itself: Its antigen remains unknown.

Generated by immunoSEQ multiplex PCR, the TCRdb table keeps only in-frame clones and is missing some. The sample holds tens of thousands of clones, roughly 90% seen once. The TCR originated in a human donor who was the organ donor for an intestinal transplant. This specimen was unstimulated CD4+ T cells sorted from spleen or lymph node cells, taken before transplant.

This chain's CDR3 is CASTGQANTGELFF. Here the CDR3 DNA reads TGTGCCAGCACTGGACAGGCGAACACCGGGGAGCTGTTTTTT. The chain joins TRBV6-6 to TRBJ2-2; the match to TRBD1 covers 7 bases. Germline V CDR1 and CDR2: MNHNY, SVGAGI (reference sequence). The CDR3 loop spans 14 amino acids. The V and J ends lost 7 bases and 0 bases, in that order; junction bases with no gene match: 2.